This TCR beta chain was sequenced for a study of graft-versus-host responses after intestinal transplantation. Study at large: The study gave all recipients anti-thymocyte globulin induction, then tacrolimus and steroids for 2 to 3 years. Overall study findings and caveats: Peak levels of circulating GvH clones tracked with early post-transplant HvG declines.

In the case of this clone: Its target is unknown.

V dropped 6 bases and J dropped 4; count of bases not matched to a gene: 6. The CDR3 contains 14 residues. In germline, CDR1 is MNHNS, CDR2 SASEGT. Only in-frame clones appear in the TCRdb table, and some are missing; sequencing was by immunoSEQ multiplex PCR. The data show approximately 60,000 clones, with roughly 90% seen just once and less than 2% held by the top ten. This sequence originates from a human patient who received an intestinal transplant, so some T cells may come from the graft donor. J is TRBJ1-5 and V is TRBV6-1; 7 bases agree with TRBD1. Sequenced material: PBMCs, taken 26 days after transplant. In DNA, the CDR3 is TGTGCCAGCAGGGCAGGGGGTTTGAATCAGCCCCAGCATTTT. Protein: CASRAGGLNQPQHF.